The rows below give T cell receptor beta chains drawn from one sample of a study of graft-versus-host responses after intestinal transplantation. The method was immunoSEQ multiplex PCR; TCRdb's version includes in-frame clones alone and lacks a portion of them. The top ten clones hold over 2% of a sample with tens of thousands of clones, 85% to 95% of them seen once. Their specific antigens are unknown. The starting material was unstimulated CD4+ T cells sorted from spleen or lymph node cells, obtained before transplant. These receptors were collected from a human donor who was the organ donor for an intestinal transplant. Both conserved end residues are trimmed from each CDR3. Clone size is shown for a subset of rows, as once, few, many or a class of expanded clone.

cdr3_aa clone_size j_call v_call
ASSSPGNEKLF NA TRBJ1-4 TRBV7-9
AISESTGGLAGGRELF NA TRBJ2-2 TRBV10-3
ASSLARDGDTQY NA TRBJ2-3 TRBV11-3
ASSLVAGLAGGKWYEQY once TRBJ2-7 TRBV7-9
ARRDVGAETNYGYT NA TRBJ1-2 TRBV7-9
ASSYSSGTGNYEQY NA TRBJ2-7 TRBV6-5
SVEDGGLGTDTQY NA TRBJ2-3 TRBV29-1
ASYGLANYEQY NA TRBJ2-7 TRBV2
ASSLLGQAPYEQY once TRBJ2-7 TRBV5-5
ASRGLAGDTGELF NA TRBJ2-2 TRBV2
ASSLGPGELF NA TRBJ2-2 TRBV28
AWRLAGAYEQY NA TRBJ2-7 TRBV30
ASSSGQGPAEKLF NA TRBJ1-4 TRBV7-8
ASSLQGADTQY NA TRBJ2-3 TRBV7-3
ASSVLVLTDTQY NA TRBJ2-3 TRBV2
ATSSEETQY NA TRBJ2-5 TRBV15
ARLHRGLNEKLF few TRBJ1-4 TRBV19
ASSLLARGSTDTQY NA TRBJ2-3 TRBV7-2
ASSPSGRTDTQY NA TRBJ2-3 TRBV18
ASSVGSYPTDTQY few TRBJ2-3 TRBV9
ASSGTGPRSYEQY once TRBJ2-7 TRBV5-5
ASWTPARRNTIY NA TRBJ1-3 TRBV28